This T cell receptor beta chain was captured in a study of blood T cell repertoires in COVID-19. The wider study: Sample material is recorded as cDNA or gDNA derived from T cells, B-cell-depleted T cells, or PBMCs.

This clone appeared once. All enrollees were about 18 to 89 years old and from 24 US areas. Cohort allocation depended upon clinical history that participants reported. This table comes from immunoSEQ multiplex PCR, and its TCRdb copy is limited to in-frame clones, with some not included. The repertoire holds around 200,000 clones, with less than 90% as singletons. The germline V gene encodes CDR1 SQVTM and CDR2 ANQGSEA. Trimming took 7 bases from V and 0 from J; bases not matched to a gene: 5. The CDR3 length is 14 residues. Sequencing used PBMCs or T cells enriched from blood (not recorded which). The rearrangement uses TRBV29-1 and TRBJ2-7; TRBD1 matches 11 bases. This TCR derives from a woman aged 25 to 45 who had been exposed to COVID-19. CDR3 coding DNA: TGCAGCGGGCGGACAGGGGGCACCTCCTACGAGCAGTACTTC. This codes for CSGRTGGTSYEQYF.